This T cell receptor beta chain was found in a study of blood T cell repertoires in COVID-19. The J segment lost 4 bases and the V segment lost 4 bases, leaving 2 bases of the junction unmatched. The CDR3 spans 12 residues. Germline CDR1 and CDR2: SQVTM and ANQGSEA. Individuals drawn from under 30 US areas were roughly 18 to 95 years old. The assay was immunoSEQ multiplex PCR, and TCRdb's table has in-frame clones only and misses some. This table has hundreds of thousands of clones, about four fifths appearing once. The specimen was PBMCs or T cells enriched from blood (not recorded which). The sequence derives from a woman in her forties or fifties who had been exposed to COVID-19. The chain uses TRBV29-1 and TRBJ1-2, with TRBD1 identical over 8 bases. The CDR3 DNA sequence: TGCAGCGTTGGGACAGGGACCTATGGCTACACCTTC. Amino acid sequence: CSVGTGTYGYTF.